These T cell receptor beta chains were read from a single sample in a study of cytomegalovirus exposure and HLA in healthy donors. Produced via immunoSEQ multiplex PCR; TCRdb's table is partial and in-frame only. The table lists roughly 190,000 clones. The material sequenced was PBMCs. All receptors derive from a man aged 30 to 39 in good health and CMV-seronegative. Both conserved end residues are part of each CDR3. A D gene is named only where the DNA matches it firmly.

len: 15; j_gene: TRBJ2-1; d_gene: TRBD2; v_gene: TRBV4-1; CDR3aa: CASSRGTSGYNEQFF; CDR3nt: TGCGCCAGCAGCCGAGGGACTAGCGGGTACAATGAGCAGTTCTTC
len: 17; j_gene: TRBJ2-3; d_gene: TRBD1; v_gene: TRBV9; CDR3aa: CASRAQPGQESTDTQYF; CDR3nt: TGTGCCAGCAGGGCACAACCGGGACAGGAGAGCACAGATACGCAGTATTTT
len: 13; j_gene: TRBJ2-1; d_gene: TRBD2; v_gene: TRBV7-7; CDR3aa: CASSSRRGGEQFF; CDR3nt: TGTGCCAGCAGCTCACGGCGGGGGGGTGAGCAGTTCTTC
len: 13; j_gene: TRBJ2-7; d_gene: NA; v_gene: TRBV5-1; CDR3aa: CASSWHSRGEQYF; CDR3nt: TGCGCCAGCAGCTGGCATTCTAGGGGGGAGCAGTACTTC
len: 16; j_gene: TRBJ2-7; d_gene: TRBD2; v_gene: TRBV5-4; CDR3aa: CATTTRSGGLSYEQYF; CDR3nt: TGTGCCACCACTACCCGATCGGGGGGGCTCTCCTACGAGCAGTACTTC
len: 14; j_gene: TRBJ1-1; d_gene: NA; v_gene: TRBV11-3; CDR3aa: CASSLGRGGTEAFF; CDR3nt: TGTGCCAGCAGCTTAGGTCGCGGGGGCACTGAAGCTTTCTTT
len: 13; j_gene: TRBJ1-2; d_gene: TRBD1; v_gene: TRBV6-4; CDR3aa: CASTPGQIYGYTF; CDR3nt: TGTGCCAGCACCCCGGGACAGATCTATGGCTACACCTTC
len: 15; j_gene: TRBJ2-7; d_gene: NA; v_gene: TRBV6-1; CDR3aa: CASSERAGGSHEQYF; CDR3nt: TGTGCCAGCAGTGAAAGAGCAGGGGGGAGCCACGAGCAGTACTTC
len: 16; j_gene: TRBJ2-3; d_gene: TRBD2; v_gene: TRBV5-1; CDR3aa: CASSLQAGGPTDTQYF; CDR3nt: TGCGCCAGCAGCCTTCAAGCGGGGGGCCCCACAGATACGCAGTATTTT
len: 16; j_gene: TRBJ2-5; d_gene: TRBD1; v_gene: TRBV5-1; CDR3aa: CASSLSVTGGQETQYF; CDR3nt: TGCGCCAGCAGCTTGTCGGTGACAGGGGGCCAAGAGACCCAGTACTTC
len: 18; j_gene: TRBJ2-1; d_gene: TRBD1; v_gene: TRBV5-6; CDR3aa: CASSRPPPGTGLYNEQFF; CDR3nt: TGTGCCAGCAGCCGACCTCCCCCCGGGACAGGGCTTTACAATGAGCAGTTCTTC
len: 16; j_gene: TRBJ2-7; d_gene: NA; v_gene: TRBV6-5; CDR3aa: CASSYSAGGGQYEQYF; CDR3nt: TGTGCCAGCAGTTACTCAGCCGGTGGCGGACAGTACGAGCAGTACTTC
len: 18; j_gene: TRBJ2-1; d_gene: TRBD2; v_gene: TRBV28; CDR3aa: CASSSAGLALDSYNEQFF; CDR3nt: TGTGCCAGCAGTTCTGCCGGACTAGCGTTAGACTCCTACAATGAGCAGTTCTTC
len: 13; j_gene: TRBJ1-1; d_gene: TRBD1; v_gene: TRBV6-6; CDR3aa: CASSSDRDGKAFF; CDR3nt: TGTGCCAGCAGTTCGGACAGGGATGGGAAAGCTTTCTTT
len: 17; j_gene: TRBJ1-3; d_gene: TRBD1; v_gene: TRBV11-3; CDR3aa: CASRNRDRDSSGNTIYF; CDR3nt: TGTGCCAGCAGAAACCGGGACAGGGATTCCTCTGGAAACACCATATATTTT
len: 18; j_gene: TRBJ1-4; d_gene: NA; v_gene: TRBV7-2; CDR3aa: CASSPTAPLTKLGEKLFF; CDR3nt: TGTGCCAGCAGCCCCACAGCTCCCTTGACTAAATTGGGGGAAAAACTGTTTTTT
len: 14; j_gene: TRBJ2-1; d_gene: TRBD2; v_gene: TRBV2; CDR3aa: CASSVGGTSNEQFF; CDR3nt: TGTGCCAGCAGTGTTGGGGGGACTAGTAATGAGCAGTTCTTC
len: 14; j_gene: TRBJ1-4; d_gene: TRBD1; v_gene: TRBV5-1; CDR3aa: CASSSGAGGGKLFF; CDR3nt: TGCGCCAGCAGCTCAGGGGCAGGGGGCGGGAAACTGTTTTTT
len: 16; j_gene: TRBJ1-2; d_gene: TRBD1; v_gene: TRBV7-9; CDR3aa: CASSYSRTGGNYGYTF; CDR3nt: TGTGCCAGCAGCTACTCCCGGACAGGGGGGAACTATGGCTACACCTTC
len: 16; j_gene: TRBJ2-7; d_gene: TRBD1; v_gene: TRBV30; CDR3aa: CAWTLWGQGLSYEQYF; CDR3nt: TGTGCCTGGACCCTGTGGGGACAGGGACTCTCCTACGAGCAGTACTTC
len: 17; j_gene: TRBJ1-5; d_gene: TRBD1; v_gene: TRBV7-9; CDR3aa: CASSLEGGTGGGQPQHF; CDR3nt: TGTGCCAGCAGCTTAGAGGGGGGCACAGGGGGCGGCCAGCCCCAGCATTTT
len: 15; j_gene: TRBJ1-6; d_gene: TRBD1; v_gene: TRBV6-1; CDR3aa: CASSGTGVRNSPLHF; CDR3nt: TGTGCCAGCAGTGGGACAGGGGTAAGGAATTCACCCCTCCACTTT
len: 13; j_gene: TRBJ2-7; d_gene: NA; v_gene: TRBV30; CDR3aa: CAWRQGDPSEQYF; CDR3nt: TGTGCCTGGAGACAAGGGGATCCCTCCGAGCAGTACTTC
len: 14; j_gene: TRBJ1-6; d_gene: TRBD1; v_gene: TRBV6-5; CDR3aa: CASRQTGVGSPLHF; CDR3nt: TGTGCCAGCAGGCAAACAGGGGTGGGTTCACCCCTCCACTTT
len: 16; j_gene: TRBJ2-5; d_gene: NA; v_gene: TRBV7-8; CDR3aa: CASSPPVGTYQETQYF; CDR3nt: TGTGCCAGCAGCCCACCTGTTGGGACATATCAAGAGACCCAGTACTTC
len: 10; j_gene: TRBJ2-1; d_gene: NA; v_gene: TRBV20-1; CDR3aa: CSALYNEQFF; CDR3nt: TGCAGTGCCCTATACAATGAGCAGTTCTTC
len: 16; j_gene: TRBJ2-7; d_gene: TRBD2; v_gene: TRBV5-4; CDR3aa: CASSPRTSGTSYEQYF; CDR3nt: TGTGCCAGCAGCCCTCGGACTAGCGGGACTTCCTACGAGCAGTACTTC
len: 21; j_gene: TRBJ1-5; d_gene: TRBD1; v_gene: TRBV12-5; CDR3aa: CASGLVDWGRTGPNSNQPQHF; CDR3nt: TGTGCTAGTGGTTTGGTCGATTGGGGTCGGACAGGACCTAATAGCAATCAGCCCCAGCATTTT
len: 15; j_gene: TRBJ2-1; d_gene: NA; v_gene: TRBV29-1; CDR3aa: CSVDNLAGGYNEQFF; CDR3nt: TGCAGCGTTGACAACCTAGCAGGAGGCTACAATGAGCAGTTCTTC
len: 12; j_gene: TRBJ2-1; d_gene: NA; v_gene: TRBV6-1; CDR3aa: CASSQGGGEQFF; CDR3nt: TGTGCCAGCAGTCAAGGCGGAGGTGAGCAGTTCTTC
len: 17; j_gene: TRBJ2-2; d_gene: NA; v_gene: TRBV27; CDR3aa: CASSLLTQGTNTGELFF; CDR3nt: TGTGCCAGCAGTTTGTTGACCCAGGGGACCAACACCGGGGAGCTGTTTTTT
len: 15; j_gene: TRBJ2-5; d_gene: TRBD2; v_gene: TRBV28; CDR3aa: CASSMGLAVGETQYF; CDR3nt: TGTGCCAGCAGCATGGGACTAGCGGTGGGAGAGACCCAGTACTTC
len: 15; j_gene: TRBJ2-3; d_gene: TRBD1; v_gene: TRBV2; CDR3aa: CASSPGQSSTDTQYF; CDR3nt: TGTGCCAGCAGCCCGGGACAGTCTAGCACAGATACGCAGTATTTT
len: 16; j_gene: TRBJ2-7; d_gene: TRBD2; v_gene: TRBV5-4; CDR3aa: CASSRLTSGSSYEQYF; CDR3nt: TGTGCCAGCAGCCGCCTGACTAGCGGGAGCTCCTACGAGCAGTACTTC
len: 16; j_gene: TRBJ1-1; d_gene: TRBD1; v_gene: TRBV7-2; CDR3aa: CASSLKRGLLNTEAFF; CDR3nt: TGTGCCAGCAGCTTAAAGAGGGGGCTGTTGAACACTGAAGCTTTCTTT
len: 17; j_gene: TRBJ2-5; d_gene: TRBD2; v_gene: TRBV5-4; CDR3aa: CASSLAGLAGGRETQYF; CDR3nt: TGTGCCAGCAGCTTGGCCGGACTAGCGGGGGGCAGGGAGACCCAGTACTTC
len: 15; j_gene: TRBJ2-1; d_gene: TRBD2; v_gene: TRBV6-4; CDR3aa: CASSLSGSDYNEQFF; CDR3nt: TGTGCCAGCAGCCTTAGCGGGAGTGACTACAATGAGCAGTTCTTC
len: 15; j_gene: TRBJ2-7; d_gene: TRBD1; v_gene: TRBV30; CDR3aa: CAWSVPDRGVHEQYF; CDR3nt: TGTGCCTGGAGTGTACCAGACAGGGGTGTCCACGAGCAGTACTTC
len: 13; j_gene: TRBJ2-1; d_gene: NA; v_gene: TRBV6-5; CDR3aa: CASKRQPGNEQFF; CDR3nt: TGTGCCAGCAAAAGACAGCCAGGCAATGAGCAGTTCTTC
len: 15; j_gene: TRBJ2-2; d_gene: TRBD1; v_gene: TRBV5-5; CDR3aa: CASSGDRGHTGELFF; CDR3nt: TGTGCCAGCAGCGGGGACAGGGGGCACACCGGGGAGCTGTTTTTT
len: 16; j_gene: TRBJ2-5; d_gene: TRBD2; v_gene: TRBV7-6; CDR3aa: CASSSETSGRGGTQYF; CDR3nt: TGTGCCAGCAGCTCAGAGACTAGCGGGAGAGGCGGGACCCAGTACTTC
len: 14; j_gene: TRBJ1-3; d_gene: NA; v_gene: TRBV27; CDR3aa: CASSPQVSGNTIYF; CDR3nt: TGTGCCAGCAGTCCACAGGTCTCTGGAAACACCATATATTTT
len: 15; j_gene: TRBJ1-4; d_gene: NA; v_gene: TRBV5-1; CDR3aa: CASNLGGGLEEKLFF; CDR3nt: TGCGCCAGCAACCTGGGAGGGGGTTTGGAGGAAAAACTGTTTTTT
len: 15; j_gene: TRBJ1-4; d_gene: NA; v_gene: TRBV19; CDR3aa: CASSPSRQGSEKLFF; CDR3nt: TGTGCCAGTAGTCCGAGTAGGCAGGGGAGTGAAAAACTGTTTTTT
len: 16; j_gene: TRBJ1-6; d_gene: NA; v_gene: TRBV25-1; CDR3aa: CASSEIRGGYNSPLHF; CDR3nt: TGTGCCAGCAGTGAGATTCGAGGAGGCTATAATTCACCCCTCCACTTT
len: 13; j_gene: TRBJ2-2; d_gene: NA; v_gene: TRBV9; CDR3aa: CASSVGENGELFF; CDR3nt: TGTGCCAGCAGCGTAGGGGAGAACGGGGAGCTGTTTTTT
len: 15; j_gene: TRBJ2-7; d_gene: TRBD1; v_gene: TRBV5-4; CDR3aa: CASSQPGTGPYEQYF; CDR3nt: TGTGCCAGCAGCCAACCCGGGACAGGGCCTTACGAGCAGTACTTC
len: 15; j_gene: TRBJ2-1; d_gene: TRBD1; v_gene: TRBV7-2; CDR3aa: CASSFGQGAYNEQFF; CDR3nt: TGTGCCAGCAGCTTTGGACAGGGAGCCTACAATGAGCAGTTCTTC
len: 14; j_gene: TRBJ1-3; d_gene: NA; v_gene: TRBV18; CDR3aa: CASLSQISGNTIYF; CDR3nt: TGTGCCAGCCTAAGTCAAATCTCTGGAAACACCATATATTTT
len: 15; j_gene: TRBJ2-1; d_gene: TRBD2; v_gene: TRBV7-2; CDR3aa: CASSFSSGAYNEQFF; CDR3nt: TGTGCCAGCAGCTTTAGCAGCGGGGCATACAATGAGCAGTTCTTC
len: 16; j_gene: TRBJ2-7; d_gene: TRBD1; v_gene: TRBV5-8; CDR3aa: CASSQGEDRALYEQYF; CDR3nt: TGTGCCAGCAGCCAGGGGGAGGACAGGGCCCTCTACGAGCAGTACTTC
len: 11; j_gene: TRBJ2-1; d_gene: NA; v_gene: TRBV30; CDR3aa: CAWGPGGPSFF; CDR3nt: TGTGCCTGGGGTCCAGGGGGGCCATCGTTCTTC